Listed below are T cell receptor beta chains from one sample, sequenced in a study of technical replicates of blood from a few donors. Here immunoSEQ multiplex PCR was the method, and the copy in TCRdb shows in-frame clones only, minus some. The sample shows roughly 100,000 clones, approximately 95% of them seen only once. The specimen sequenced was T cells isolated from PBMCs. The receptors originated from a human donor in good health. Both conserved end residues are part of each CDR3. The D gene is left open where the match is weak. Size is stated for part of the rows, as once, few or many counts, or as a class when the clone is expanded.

CDR3 protein: CASSSPTDPSFYGYTF
CDR3 DNA: TGTGCCAGCAGTTCCCCGACAGACCCCTCGTTCTATGGCTACACCTTC
D gene: .
V gene: TRBV28
clone size: .
J gene: TRBJ1-2
CDR3 length: 16

CDR3 protein: CASSTSGRWNEQFF
CDR3 DNA: TGTGCCAGTAGTACTAGCGGGAGGTGGAATGAGCAGTTCTTC
D gene: TRBD2
V gene: TRBV19
clone size: .
J gene: TRBJ2-1
CDR3 length: 14

CDR3 protein: CASSKGLAGEIETQYF
CDR3 DNA: TGTGCCAGCAGCAAGGGACTAGCGGGAGAGATAGAGACCCAGTACTTC
D gene: TRBD2
V gene: TRBV7-2
clone size: .
J gene: TRBJ2-5
CDR3 length: 16

CDR3 protein: CASSQSRSAGSSDTQYF
CDR3 DNA: TGTGCCAGCAGCCAATCCAGGTCAGCGGGAAGCTCAGATACGCAGTATTTT
D gene: TRBD2
V gene: TRBV16
clone size: once
J gene: TRBJ2-3
CDR3 length: 17

CDR3 protein: CAWSAPDREWTEAFF
CDR3 DNA: TGTGCCTGGAGTGCCCCTGACAGGGAATGGACTGAAGCTTTCTTT
D gene: TRBD1
V gene: TRBV30
clone size: .
J gene: TRBJ1-1
CDR3 length: 15

CDR3 protein: CASSWTSGTYEQYF
CDR3 DNA: TGCGCCAGCAGCTGGACTAGCGGGACCTACGAGCAGTACTTC
D gene: TRBD2
V gene: TRBV4-3
clone size: .
J gene: TRBJ2-7
CDR3 length: 14

CDR3 protein: CASSSRGTSSDGYTF
CDR3 DNA: TGTGCCAGCAGCTCCCGGGGGACGAGCTCAGATGGCTACACCTTC
D gene: .
V gene: TRBV7-2
clone size: .
J gene: TRBJ1-2
CDR3 length: 15

CDR3 protein: CASSCGGGLYNEQFF
CDR3 DNA: TGTGCCAGCAGCTGTGGGGGGGGGTTATACAATGAGCAGTTCTTC
D gene: .
V gene: TRBV21-1
clone size: .
J gene: TRBJ2-1
CDR3 length: 15

CDR3 protein: CASRLLTSGSGDTQYF
CDR3 DNA: TGTGCCAGCAGATTACTAACTAGCGGCAGTGGGGATACGCAGTATTTT
D gene: TRBD2
V gene: TRBV2
clone size: .
J gene: TRBJ2-3
CDR3 length: 16

CDR3 protein: CASRAPAGEQYF
CDR3 DNA: TGCGCCAGCAGGGCTCCAGCGGGCGAGCAGTACTTC
D gene: .
V gene: TRBV10-1
clone size: .
J gene: TRBJ2-7
CDR3 length: 12

CDR3 protein: CASSLGQGRSGYEQYF
CDR3 DNA: TGTGCCAGCAGCTTGGGACAGGGTAGGTCCGGCTACGAGCAGTACTTC
D gene: TRBD1
V gene: TRBV9
clone size: once
J gene: TRBJ2-7
CDR3 length: 16

CDR3 protein: CSVVRGMNTEAFF
CDR3 DNA: TGCAGCGTTGTTAGGGGCATGAACACTGAAGCTTTCTTT
D gene: .
V gene: TRBV29-1
clone size: .
J gene: TRBJ1-1
CDR3 length: 13

CDR3 protein: CASSQGSRGYEQYF
CDR3 DNA: TGTGCCAGCAGCCAAGGGTCTAGAGGGTACGAGCAGTACTTC
D gene: .
V gene: TRBV4-2
clone size: .
J gene: TRBJ2-7
CDR3 length: 14

CDR3 protein: CASSTGGNEQYF
CDR3 DNA: TGTGCCAGCAGTACAGGGGGCAACGAGCAGTACTTC
D gene: TRBD1
V gene: TRBV7-8
clone size: .
J gene: TRBJ2-7
CDR3 length: 12

CDR3 protein: CASSQGQAQYF
CDR3 DNA: TGTGCCAGCAGCCAGGGACAGGCGCAGTATTTT
D gene: TRBD1
V gene: TRBV11-3
clone size: .
J gene: TRBJ2-3
CDR3 length: 11

CDR3 protein: CAISELTEFNGYTF
CDR3 DNA: TGTGCCATCAGTGAGTTGACAGAGTTTAATGGCTACACCTTC
D gene: .
V gene: TRBV10-3
clone size: once
J gene: TRBJ1-2
CDR3 length: 14

CDR3 protein: CASSDSPLGANEKLFF
CDR3 DNA: TGTGCCAGCAGTGACTCGCCCCTAGGGGCTAATGAAAAACTGTTTTTT
D gene: .
V gene: TRBV25-1
clone size: .
J gene: TRBJ1-4
CDR3 length: 16

CDR3 protein: CASSSGPTSGNTIYF
CDR3 DNA: TGTGCCAGCAGTTCTGGCCCCACCTCTGGAAACACCATATATTTT
D gene: .
V gene: TRBV28
clone size: .
J gene: TRBJ1-3
CDR3 length: 15

CDR3 protein: CASSPDRDKGQETQYF
CDR3 DNA: TGTGCCAGCAGTCCGGACAGGGATAAAGGCCAAGAGACCCAGTACTTC
D gene: TRBD1
V gene: TRBV28
clone size: .
J gene: TRBJ2-5
CDR3 length: 16

CDR3 protein: CASSFSAQGLSYEQYF
CDR3 DNA: TGTGCCAGCAGTTTTTCGGCGCAGGGCCTATCCTACGAGCAGTACTTC
D gene: .
V gene: TRBV28
clone size: .
J gene: TRBJ2-7
CDR3 length: 16

CDR3 protein: CASSWVTNPNTEAFF
CDR3 DNA: TGTGCCAGCAGTTGGGTGACAAACCCGAACACTGAAGCTTTCTTT
D gene: .
V gene: TRBV7-9
clone size: .
J gene: TRBJ1-1
CDR3 length: 15

CDR3 protein: CASSLNRAEYEQYF
CDR3 DNA: TGTGCCAGCAGCTTAAACAGGGCTGAATACGAGCAGTACTTC
D gene: .
V gene: TRBV7-6
clone size: .
J gene: TRBJ2-7
CDR3 length: 14

CDR3 protein: CASSQDLATGGMGTQYF
CDR3 DNA: TGCGCCAGCAGCCAAGATCTAGCGACAGGGGGCATGGGTACGCAGTATTTT
D gene: TRBD1
V gene: TRBV4-3
clone size: .
J gene: TRBJ2-3
CDR3 length: 17

CDR3 protein: CASSWGTGGNYGYTF
CDR3 DNA: TGCGCCAGCAGCTGGGGGACAGGGGGTAACTATGGCTACACCTTC
D gene: TRBD1
V gene: TRBV5-1
clone size: .
J gene: TRBJ1-2
CDR3 length: 15

CDR3 protein: CASSLALAGFTYEQYF
CDR3 DNA: TGCGCCAGCAGCTTGGCTCTAGCGGGGTTTACCTACGAGCAGTACTTC
D gene: TRBD2
V gene: TRBV5-1
clone size: .
J gene: TRBJ2-7
CDR3 length: 16

CDR3 protein: CASSPGGNTQYF
CDR3 DNA: TGTGCCAGCAGCCCAGGAGGTAATACGCAGTATTTT
D gene: .
V gene: TRBV7-6
clone size: .
J gene: TRBJ2-3
CDR3 length: 12

CDR3 protein: CASSLGEATEEQFF
CDR3 DNA: TGTGCCAGCAGTTTGGGGGAGGCAACAGAGGAGCAGTTCTTC
D gene: .
V gene: TRBV6-5
clone size: once
J gene: TRBJ2-1
CDR3 length: 14